The TCR beta chain described here comes from a study of T cell clones after liver transplantation. Here immunoSEQ multiplex PCR was the method, and the copy in TCRdb shows in-frame clones only, minus some. The sample shows tens of thousands of clones, roughly 80% of them seen only once. The length of the CDR3 is 14 residues. V lost 6 bases and J lost 2; bases outside the gene matches: 4. In germline, CDR1 is SNHLY, CDR2 FYNNEI. This receptor was obtained from a human patient who received a liver transplant. The T cells may come from the graft donor. The V call is TRBV2, the J call TRBJ2-5; 9 nucleotides agree with TRBD1. This material consisted of CD4+ T cells from blood, taken at the 22-month timepoint. The CDR3 DNA is TGTGCCAGCAGGGGACAGGGCAGGCAAGAGACCCAGTACTTC. Its translation: CASRGQGRQETQYF.